A single sample gave rise to the 29 T cell receptor beta chains below, sequenced in a study of post-analysis software for immune sequencing data. These receptors lack a known antigen. Study-level points and caveats: Roughly five TRBV segments were more frequent in patients than controls; TRBV5-6, TRBV5-1 and TRBV20-1 belonged to this group.

Prepared TCR beta cDNA libraries contained unique molecular identifiers. From the PCR reads, TCRdb called clonotypes with MiXCR, one entry per CDR3 protein. The table has 740,000 or so distinct CDR3 sequences, about 50% seen once; the top ten hold around 4.5%. The sequencing sample was made of blood. Receptors originate from a girl aged 10 to 17 with multiple sclerosis.

V gene TRBV5-1 combines with J gene TRBJ1-6; TRBD1 matches at 7 bases. This CDR3 has 14 amino acids. Germline CDR1 reads SGHRS; CDR2 reads YFSETQ. V shed 5 bases and J 10 bases; nucleotides not matched to a gene: 9. The CDR3 sequence: CASSPDRAGSPLHF. The CDR3 region has the DNA TGCGCCAGCAGTCCCGACAGGGCGGGATCACCCCTCCACTTT.

This clonotype was observed a few times. J is TRBJ2-4 and V is TRBV20-1, with D possibly matching TRBD1 (5 bases). The DNA matches TRBJ2-7 better at its end, which makes the J call doubtful. The germline V gene has CDR1 DFQATT and CDR2 SNEGSKA (reference sequence). This CDR3 is 13 amino acids long. The CDR3: CSARWQGSYEQYF. Here the CDR3 DNA reads TGCAGTGCTAGGTGGCAGGGCTCCTACGAGCAGTACTTC.

The V and J genes are TRBV2 and TRBJ2-5; TRBD2 matches at 9 bases. V dropped 6 bases and J dropped 2; count of bases not matched to a gene: 7. This CDR3 region has 15 residues. Germline V gives CDR1 SNHLY, CDR2 FYNNEI. The CDR3 loop reads CASRILAGPQETQYF. DNA for the CDR3: TGTGCCAGCAGAATACTAGCGGGCCCGCAAGAGACCCAGTACTTC.

This rearrangement joins TRBV29-1 to TRBJ2-3; the match to TRBD2 covers 8 bases. Trimming took 6 bases from V and 10 from J; bases not matched to a gene: 6. This CDR3 comprises 11 residues. CDR1 is SQVTM and CDR2 is ANQGSEA in the germline V gene. The CDR3 region is CSVDRGGSQYF. In DNA form, the CDR3 reads TGCAGCGTCGACCGCGGGGGGTCGCAGTATTTT.

This clonotype was counted a few times. V is TRBV29-1 and J is TRBJ1-2; D not certain. The CDR3 totals 14 residues. V was cut by 6 bases and J by 3 bases, with 17 bases left in between. Germline V gene sequence: CDR1 SQVTM, CDR2 ANQGSEA. CDR3 in amino acids: CSVTDPLEDYGYTF. The DNA of the CDR3 is TGCAGCGTGACGGATCCGCTGGAGGACTATGGCTACACCTTC. Based on the CDR3 plus reference TRBV29-1 and TRBJ1-2, the full variable domain is SAVISQKPSRDICQRGTSLTIQCQVDSQVTMMFWYRQQPGQSLTLIATANQGSEATYESGFVIDKFPISRPNLTFSTLTVSNMSPEDSSIYLCSVTDPLEDYGYTFGSGTRLTVV.

This clonotype occurred a few times. The chain combines TRBV2 with TRBJ2-3; D tentatively reads TRBD1 or TRBD2 (6 bases each). The CDR3 sequence is 14 residues long. V dropped 11 bases and J dropped 3 bases, with 18 bases sitting between them. Germline-derived CDR1 and CDR2 are SNHLY and FYNNEI. As DNA, the CDR3 is TGTGCCTCCATGGGGGGCATAAAGACAGATACGCAGTATTTT. Protein product: CASMGGIKTDTQYF.

The CDR3 DNA reads as TGTGCCAGCAGCTTGGGCCGGGACCCCCGTGGGACTCAGTATTTT. Translating gives CASSLGRDPRGTQYF. This sequence joins TRBV7-8 and TRBJ2-3; D might be TRBD2 (6 bases). Trimming left V 3 bases short and J 12 bases short, with 22 bases between. Germline V gives CDR1 SGHVS, CDR2 FQNEAQ. The CDR3 spans 15 residues. The whole variable domain, filled in from reference TRBV7-8 and TRBJ2-3, reads GAGVSQSPRYKVAKRGQDVALRCDPISGHVSLFWYQQALGQGPEFLTYFQNEAQLDKSGLPSDRFFAERPEGSVSTLKIQRTQQEDSAVYLCASSLGRDPRGTQYFGPGTRLTVL.

This clonotype was counted a few times. The rearrangement uses TRBV4-2 and TRBJ2-7; possibly TRBD1 for D (5 bases). Germline V CDR1 and CDR2: LGHNA, YNFKEQ. The CDR3 spans 15 residues. Trimming took off 4 bases at V and 4 bases at J, with 17 bases between the two ends. The CDR3 DNA sequence: TGTGCCAGCAGCCCTTACACGACAGATGGGTACGAGCAGTACTTC. Translated, it gives CASSPYTTDGYEQYF.

This clonotype was detected a few times. The chain employs TRBV7-6 and TRBJ2-7; 10 bases are a match to TRBD1. Germline trimming cut 0 bases from V and 6 bases from J; bases unmatched to any gene: 5. The germline gives CDR1 SGHVS, CDR2 FNYEAQ. There are 15 residues in the CDR3. CDR3 residues: CASSLAPGTGAEQYF. The DNA of the CDR3 is TGTGCCAGCAGCTTAGCACCCGGGACAGGGGCCGAGCAGTACTTC.

The chain recombines TRBV6-1 with TRBJ2-5, with D possibly being TRBD1 or TRBD2 (5 bases each). Trimming removed 6 bases at V and 4 bases at J, with 12 bases between. The CDR3 contains 13 residues. CDR1 is MNHNS, CDR2 SASEGT, per germline. Here the CDR3 DNA reads TGTGCCAGCAGCGCTTGGGACGGAGAGACCCAGTACTTC. This encodes CASSAWDGETQYF.

The V and J genes are TRBV29-1 and TRBJ2-3; 10 bases are a match to TRBD1. The V and J ends lost 5 bases and 3 bases, in that order; junction bases with no gene match: 5. Germline V gene data show CDR1 as SQVTM and CDR2 as ANQGSEA. There are 14 residues in the CDR3. The CDR3 here is CSVKPGQGTDTQYF. The CDR3 DNA is TGCAGCGTTAAACCGGGACAGGGGACAGATACGCAGTATTTT.

This sequence joins TRBV20-1 and TRBJ2-7; D unclear. CDR3 length: 13 amino acids. The germline V and J ends were trimmed by 0 bases and 3 bases, with 9 bases remaining between them. CDR1 and CDR2 (germline): DFQATT, SNEGSKA (reference sequence). The CDR3 sequence is CSAREVLSYEQYF. The CDR3 DNA is TGCAGTGCTAGAGAGGTCCTCAGCTACGAGCAGTACTTC.

This clonotype was found a few times. J is TRBJ1-5 and V is TRBV3-1; D is ambiguous. Trimming shortened V by 3 bases and J by 7 bases, and 13 bases separated the two germline ends. The CDR3 totals 14 residues. Germline lookup yields CDR1 LGHDT and CDR2 YNNKEL (reference sequence). The CDR3 region is CASSHEGEVQPQHF. In DNA form, the CDR3 reads TGTGCCAGCAGCCATGAGGGAGAGGTACAGCCCCAGCATTTT.

This clonotype has just a few counts. The chain joins TRBV9 to TRBJ1-5, with 8 nucleotides matching TRBD1. V was pared by 0 bases and J by 5 bases, with 4 bases of the junction left unmatched. The germline V gene encodes CDR1 SGDLS and CDR2 YYNGEE. This CDR3 has 15 residues. CDR3 coding DNA: TGTGCCAGCAGCGTAGGCAGGGGGCTTCATCAGCCCCAGCATTTT. Its protein is CASSVGRGLHQPQHF.

The rearrangement uses TRBV7-2 and TRBJ1-2; possible D gene TRBD1, 6 bases. Trimming pared 3 bases from V and 1 base from J, leaving 9 bases between. This CDR3 is 14 amino acids long. The germline V gene encodes CDR1 SGHTA and CDR2 FQGNSA. CDR3 nucleotide sequence: TGTGCCAGCAGCTTGGACAGCGTTAACTATGGCTACACCTTC. Protein product: CASSLDSVNYGYTF.

The CDR3 DNA reads as TGCGCCAGCAGCGGGCCGACAGGGTCGAGTGACTATGGCTACACCTTC. Translation gives CASSGPTGSSDYGYTF. The gene calls are TRBV5-1 and TRBJ1-2; 7 positions agree with TRBD1. V lost 4 bases and J lost 3; bases outside the gene matches: 12. The CDR3 is 16 residues long. Per the germline V gene, CDR1 is SGHRS and CDR2 is YFSETQ.

This clonotype was recorded a few times. V usage is TRBV7-6 and J usage is TRBJ1-4, with D unclear. The germline V gene has CDR1 SGHVS and CDR2 FNYEAQ. CDR3 length: 13 residues. Between the trimmed V and J ends, which lost 0 bases and 5 bases, there was a span of 4 bases. CDR3: CASSLAKNEKLFF. The CDR3 DNA reads TGTGCCAGCAGCTTAGCCAAGAATGAAAAACTGTTTTTT.

V and J are TRBV21-1 and TRBJ2-3; TRBD1 is the table's D call and was not checked against the DNA. TRBV21-1 is noted as a pseudogene. The CDR3 spans 18 residues. Here the CDR3 reads CASIPSPGARVSTDTQYF. CDR3 nucleotides: TGTGCCAGCATCCCCTCGCCTGGGGCACGGGTGAGCACAGATACGCAGTATTTT.

This clonotype was picked up a small number of times. V is TRBV7-9 and J is TRBJ2-5; D is unclear. CDR1 is SEHNR and CDR2 is FQNEAQ in the germline V gene (reference sequence). V was clipped by 5 bases and J by 5 bases, with 9 bases between them. The CDR3 extends over 12 amino acids. The CDR3 DNA is TGTGCCAGCAGCCCGGGTTGGGAGACCCAGTACTTC. Its protein product is CASSPGWETQYF.

The chain couples TRBV7-8 to TRBJ1-2, with no clear D. This CDR3 comprises 14 residues. Germline loops: CDR1 SGHVS, CDR2 FQNEAQ. Trimming cost V 1 base and J 4 bases, with 10 bases left between them. CDR3 protein: CASSLDNGIYGYTF. DNA of the CDR3: TGTGCCAGCAGCTTAGACAACGGGATCTATGGCTACACCTTC. Drawing the rest from reference TRBV7-8 and TRBJ1-2, the complete variable domain is GAGVSQSPRYKVAKRGQDVALRCDPISGHVSLFWYQQALGQGPEFLTYFQNEAQLDKSGLPSDRFFAERPEGSVSTLKIQRTQQEDSAVYLCASSLDNGIYGYTFGSGTRLTVV.

The V and J genes are TRBV7-9 and TRBJ2-6; TRBD1 aligns across 9 bases. With V trimmed by 4 bases and J by 0 bases, 10 bases remained unmatched. The CDR3 runs to 19 residues. CDR1 SEHNR and CDR2 FQNEAQ come from the germline V gene (reference sequence). CDR3 protein: CASSSSPGTGSSGANVLTF. CDR3 DNA sequence: TGTGCCAGCAGCTCTAGTCCCGGGACAGGGAGCTCTGGGGCCAACGTCCTGACTTTC.

V and J are TRBV20-1 and TRBJ2-1; possibly TRBD2 for D (5 bases). Trimming pared 0 bases from V and 7 bases from J, leaving 19 bases between. This CDR3 spans 16 amino acids. CDR1 and CDR2 from the germline V gene are DFQATT and SNEGSKA (reference sequence). The CDR3 protein is CSARDGKGSGWNEQFF. For the CDR3, the DNA is TGCAGTGCTAGAGACGGCAAAGGGAGTGGGTGGAATGAGCAGTTCTTC.

The chain employs TRBV20-1 and TRBJ2-7; 10 bases map to TRBD2. The CDR3 runs 15 residues. Looked up from germline, CDR1 is DFQATT and CDR2 is SNEGSKA (reference sequence). V was clipped by 0 bases and J by 1 base; unmatched bases: 3. CDR3 DNA: TGCAGTGCTAGAGATCTAGCGGGGGATTCCTACGAGCAGTACTTC. Amino acids: CSARDLAGDSYEQYF.

This clonotype was seen a handful of times. The J gene is TRBJ1-2, the V gene TRBV4-1; weak D call: TRBD1 (6 bases). CDR1 and CDR2 (germline): MGHRA, YSYEKL. V gave up 4 bases and J gave up 6 bases, with 21 bases separating them. This CDR3 spans 16 amino acids. The CDR3 is CASSRLTPARGDGYTF. The CDR3 DNA sequence: TGCGCCAGCAGCCGCCTGACCCCGGCCAGGGGCGATGGCTACACCTTC.

The table lists this clonotype with a few counts. The J gene is TRBJ2-1, the V gene TRBV11-2; 16 nucleotides match TRBD2. The germline V gene encodes CDR1 SGHAT and CDR2 FQNNGV. Trimming at V came to 4 bases and at J to 4 bases, leaving 10 bases not matched to a gene. The CDR3 is 19 amino acids. The CDR3 nucleotides read TGTGCCAGCAGCTCAGCCCCCGGGACTAGCGGGAGGGTTTACAATGAGCAGTTCTTC. Encoded protein: CASSSAPGTSGRVYNEQFF.

The CDR3 DNA is TGTGCCAGCAGTCCCTTGGGACTAGCGATGACAGATACGCAGTATTTT. This codes for CASSPLGLAMTDTQYF. The genes are TRBV28 and TRBJ2-3; 10 bases agree with TRBD2. Germline values: CDR1 MDHEN, CDR2 SYDVKM. Trimming cost V 5 bases and J 3 bases; bases outside gene matches: 8. This CDR3 spans 16 amino acids.

The chain couples TRBV27 to TRBJ1-2; 10 bases map to TRBD1. V shed 3 bases, J shed 4 bases, and the junction held 29 bases outside the gene matches. The V gene's germline CDR1 is MNHEY and CDR2 SMNVEV (reference sequence). The CDR3 spans 23 residues. The CDR3: CASSLTRGPDLSRDRGDRYGYTF. CDR3 DNA: TGTGCCAGCAGTTTGACCCGGGGACCCGACCTTTCCCGGGACAGGGGTGACCGCTATGGCTACACCTTC.

This chain uses TRBV6-6 with TRBJ1-1, with 9 bases aligning to TRBD1. From germline, CDR1 is MNHNY and CDR2 SVGAGI (reference sequence). This CDR3 contains 17 residues. V gave up 6 bases and J gave up 0 bases; unmatched junction bases: 11. CDR3 in DNA: TGTGCCAGCAGAACGTCTTCCGGACAGGGGTTGAACACTGAAGCTTTCTTT. Translating it yields CASRTSSGQGLNTEAFF.

This chain links TRBV5-1 with TRBJ2-1; TRBD1 aligns across 8 bases. CDR1 is SGHRS, CDR2 YFSETQ, per germline. This CDR3 spans 13 amino acids. Unmatched junction bases numbered 5, after V lost 4 bases and J lost 8 bases. In DNA, the CDR3 is TGCGCCAGCAGCCCGAGGACAGGGTATGAGCAGTTCTTC. Protein product: CASSPRTGYEQFF.